This T cell receptor beta chain stems from a study of CD8 T cells in Susac syndrome. The study, taken as a whole, reports: Peak Susac CD8+ clonal expansion was seen in TEMRA cells and active patients.

A remark on this clonotype: Its specificity is unknown.

The length of the CDR3 is 15 residues. CDR1 is MNHEY, CDR2 SMNVEV, per germline (reference sequence). J was trimmed by 6 bases and V by 2 bases; bases with no gene match: 8. The authors reverse transcribed roughly 0.5 to 1 ug RNA with random hexamers. TCR beta CDR3 was amplified by immunoSEQ covering 54 Vbeta and 13 Jbeta. TCRdb analysed the immunoSEQ multiplex PCR reads with MiXCR anew, one entry per CDR3 protein. The data contain 70,000 to 100,000 distinct CDR3 sequences, approximately 96% of them singletons. This receptor was identified in a human donor with Susac syndrome. Input material: CD8+ T cells from PBMCs. This chain uses TRBV27 with TRBJ2-5, with 8 bases identical to TRBD1. The CDR3 DNA reads as TGTGCCAGCAGTTTAATGCAGGGGGCCGGAAAGACCCAGTACTTC. Encoded protein: CASSLMQGAGKTQYF.